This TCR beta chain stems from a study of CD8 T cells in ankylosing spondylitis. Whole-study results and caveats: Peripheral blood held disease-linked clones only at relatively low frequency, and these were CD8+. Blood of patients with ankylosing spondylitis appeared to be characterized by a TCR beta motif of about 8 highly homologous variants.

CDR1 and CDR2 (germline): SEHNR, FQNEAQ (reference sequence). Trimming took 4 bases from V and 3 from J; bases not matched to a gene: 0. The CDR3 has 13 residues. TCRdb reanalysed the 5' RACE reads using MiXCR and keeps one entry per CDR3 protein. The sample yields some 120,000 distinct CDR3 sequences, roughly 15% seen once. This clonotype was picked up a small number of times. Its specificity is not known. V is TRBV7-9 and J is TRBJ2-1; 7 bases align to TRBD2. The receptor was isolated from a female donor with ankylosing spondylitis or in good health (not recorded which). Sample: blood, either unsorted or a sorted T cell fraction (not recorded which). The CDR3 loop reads CASSSSGYNEQFF. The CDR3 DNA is TGTGCCAGCAGCTCTAGCGGCTACAATGAGCAGTTCTTC.